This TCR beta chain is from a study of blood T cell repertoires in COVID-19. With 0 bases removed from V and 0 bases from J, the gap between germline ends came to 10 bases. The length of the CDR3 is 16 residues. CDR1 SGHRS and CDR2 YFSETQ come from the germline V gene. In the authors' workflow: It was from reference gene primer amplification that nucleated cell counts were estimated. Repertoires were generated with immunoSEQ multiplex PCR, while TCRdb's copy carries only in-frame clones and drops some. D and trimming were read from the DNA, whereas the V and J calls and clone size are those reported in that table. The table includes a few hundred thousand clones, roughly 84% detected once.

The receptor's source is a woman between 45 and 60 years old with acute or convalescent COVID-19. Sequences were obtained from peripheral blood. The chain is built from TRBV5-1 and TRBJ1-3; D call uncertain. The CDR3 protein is CASSLVATLSGNTIYF. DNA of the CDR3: TGCGCCAGCAGCTTGGTAGCTACTCTCTCTGGAAACACCATATATTTT.